This TCR beta chain was sequenced in a study of tissue T cells after allogeneic stem cell transplantation. Sequencing was performed with immunoSEQ multiplex PCR; in TCRdb, only in-frame clones are kept and a portion is missing. Of about 6,300 clones listed, roughly 71% were seen once; the top ten hold around 25%. This CDR3 comprises 14 residues. CDR1 is GTSNPN and CDR2 is SVGIG in the germline V gene (reference sequence). Trimming left V 5 bases short and J 4 bases short, with 16 bases between. J is TRBJ2-3 and V is TRBV30; no definite D call. The source is a woman between 18 and 49 years old with breast cancer. This material consisted of tissue from the stomach, taken at autopsy. CDR3 bases: TGTGCCTGGGGATTAGGTGGTGACGCAGATACGCAGTATTTT. This encodes CAWGLGGDADTQYF. Drawing the rest from reference TRBV30 and TRBJ2-3, the complete variable domain is SQTIHQWPATLVQPVGSPLSLECTVEGTSNPNLYWYRQAAGRGLQLLFYSVGIGQISSEVPQNLSASRPQDRQFILSSKKLLLSDSGFYLCAWGLGGDADTQYFGPGTRLTVL.